The text below deals with one TCR beta chain. Its antigen is as yet unknown. The table came from immunoSEQ multiplex PCR; TCRdb's copy has only in-frame clones and leaves some out. Here the sample spans a few hundred thousand clones, 65% to 90% being singletons. The data derive from a study of cytomegalovirus exposure and HLA in healthy donors. Study at large: Per a later analysis, the approximately 700 first-cohort and about 120 validation repertoires shared one platform. Study-wide results and limits: The study listed approximately 160 cytomegalovirus-associated TCR beta chains. In vitro, a few CMV-associated chains proved specific for CMV antigens.

V was cut by 3 bases and J by 8 bases, with 14 bases left in between. CDR1 and CDR2 (germline): MDHEN, SYDVKM. This CDR3 has 14 amino acids. The clonotype comes from a woman between 18 and 29 years old in good health and CMV-seronegative. V gene TRBV28 combines with J gene TRBJ2-4; no reliable D call. The sample was PBMCs. The DNA of the CDR3 is TGTGCCAGCAGTTTTCGGATCAGGCGTCACATTCAGTACTTC. Translation: CASSFRIRRHIQYF.